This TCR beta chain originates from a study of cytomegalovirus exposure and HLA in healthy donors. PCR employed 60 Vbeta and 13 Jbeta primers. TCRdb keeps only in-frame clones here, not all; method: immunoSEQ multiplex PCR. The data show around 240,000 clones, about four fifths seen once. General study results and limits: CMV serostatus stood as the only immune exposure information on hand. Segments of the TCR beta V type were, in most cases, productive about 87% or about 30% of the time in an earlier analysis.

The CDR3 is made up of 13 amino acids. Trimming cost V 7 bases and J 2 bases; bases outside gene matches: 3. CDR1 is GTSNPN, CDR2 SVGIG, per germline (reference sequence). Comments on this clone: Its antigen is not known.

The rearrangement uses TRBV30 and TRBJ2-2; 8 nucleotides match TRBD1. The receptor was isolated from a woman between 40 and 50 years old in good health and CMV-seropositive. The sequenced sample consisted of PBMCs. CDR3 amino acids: CASGTGNTGELFF. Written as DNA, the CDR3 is TGTGCCTCCGGGACAGGCAACACCGGGGAGCTGTTTTTT.